The next 14 T cell receptor beta chains were all read from a single sample in a study of Graves' ophthalmopathy and Graves' hyperthyroidism listed by TCRdb under 2018. The instrument given in TCRdb is Illumina HiSeq 2000. TCR beta CDR3 regions were amplified from RNA transcripts for repertoire sequencing. A first-round RT-PCR used HTBI primers with the Qiagen OneStep RT-PCR kit, followed by a second-round multiplex PCR, size selection and purification. TCRdb trimmed public reads at Q25 via fastp, called clones via MiXCR and kept in-frame beta chains. Each CDR3 protein appears once, grouped with its most common genes and DNA. The sample table shows fewer than 350,000 distinct CDR3 sequences, and roughly a sixth are seen once. About 12% of the sample is in the top ten clones. The sequenced sample consisted of peripheral blood. These receptors were collected from an adult man with Graves' ophthalmopathy.

This rearrangement joins TRBV6-1 to TRBJ1-6, with a possible D match to TRBD1 (5 bases). This CDR3 comprises 13 residues. V lost 11 bases and J lost 7, with 15 bases in between. CDR1 MNHNS and CDR2 SASEGT come from the germline V gene. The CDR3 DNA follows: TGTGCCTGGGGGGGACGGATCAATTCACCCCTCCACTTT. This sequence encodes CAWGGRINSPLHF.

The sample holds many counts of this clonotype. The chain couples TRBV11-2 to TRBJ2-7; 8 bases fit TRBD2. From germline, CDR1 is SGHAT and CDR2 FQNNGV. CDR3 size: 15 residues. Germline trimming cut 5 bases from V and 4 bases from J; bases unmatched to any gene: 10. The CDR3 sequence is CASSLTSAGVYEQYF. For the CDR3, the DNA is TGTGCCAGCAGCCTGACTAGCGCTGGCGTGTACGAGCAGTACTTC. Looking up the rest from reference TRBV11-2 and TRBJ2-7 gives the full variable domain: EAGVAQSPRYKIIEKRQSVAFWCNPISGHATLYWYQQILGQGPKLLIQFQNNGVVDDSQLPKDRFSAERLKGVDSTLKIQPAKLEDSAVYLCASSLTSAGVYEQYFGPGTRLTVT.

This clonotype was seen repeatedly, ten times or more. CDR3 protein: CASSFGPQNLQETQYF. The CDR3 nucleotides are TGCGCCAGCAGCTTTGGCCCACAAAACCTTCAAGAGACCCAGTACTTC. This rearrangement joins TRBV5-1 to TRBJ2-5; D gene unclear. The germline V gene has CDR1 SGHRS and CDR2 YFSETQ. Trimming took off 2 bases at V and 2 bases at J, with 16 bases between the two ends. The CDR3 is 16 amino acids.

This clonotype was counted ten times or more. This chain uses TRBV12-3 or TRBV12-4 with TRBJ2-5; D is unclear. Trimming removed 1 base at V and 0 bases at J, with 6 bases between. The CDR3 has 14 residues. CDR3 region: CASSLVPDQETQYF. The CDR3 nucleotides are TGTGCCAGCAGTTTAGTCCCTGACCAAGAGACCCAGTACTTC.

Many counts were recorded for this clonotype. The gene calls are TRBV27 and TRBJ1-6, with D hard to call. CDR1 is MNHEY, CDR2 SMNVEV, per germline (reference sequence). The CDR3 sequence is 15 residues long. The V end was cut by 7 bases, the J end by 2 bases, with 12 bases between. The DNA of the CDR3 is TGTGCCAGCACCATGGGTGGCACCTATAATTCACCCCTCCACTTT. Translated: CASTMGGTYNSPLHF.

This clonotype was counted at least ten times. This CDR3 is CASSDPATGGFDEQYF. The CDR3 nucleotides read TGTGCCAGCAGTGACCCCGCGACAGGGGGCTTTGACGAGCAGTACTTC. The chain employs TRBV25-1 and TRBJ2-7; 10 bases match TRBD1. V was clipped by 3 bases and J by 5 bases; unmatched bases: 10. CDR1 is MGHDK and CDR2 is SYGVNS in the germline V gene. The CDR3 is 16 residues long.

In its sample, this clonotype was seen a few times. The junction departs from the called germline gene at one end, perhaps through a read error. The J gene is TRBJ1-2, the V gene TRBV6-1; D is ambiguous. This CDR3 has 15 residues. The germline gives CDR1 MNHNS, CDR2 SASEGT. For the CDR3, the DNA is TGTGCCAGCAGTGAAAGCCTGAGGACGGTCTATGGCTACATCTTC. Amino acids: CASSESLRTVYGYIF.

This clonotype was seen many times. The chain combines TRBV6-2 or TRBV6-3 with TRBJ1-5; 7 bases map to TRBD1. V was clipped by 10 bases and J by 4 bases; unmatched bases: 13. Germline V CDR1 and CDR2: MNHEY, SVGEGT. This CDR3 contains 15 residues. CDR3: CATRSPTGPNQPQHF. For the CDR3, the DNA is TGTGCCACCAGGAGTCCGACAGGGCCGAATCAGCCCCAGCATTTT.

This clonotype has at least ten counts. J is TRBJ2-5 and V is TRBV6-2 or TRBV6-3; TRBD1 matches at 7 bases. V lost 4 bases, J lost 4 bases, and 6 bases stayed unmatched. Germline values: CDR1 MNHEY, CDR2 SVGEGT. The CDR3 totals 14 residues. Here the CDR3 DNA reads TGTGCCAGCAGTTTCACAGGGGAAGCAGAGACCCAGTACTTC. Its translation: CASSFTGEAETQYF.

This clonotype came up many times. This chain connects TRBV11-2 to TRBJ2-2; D may be TRBD1 (5 bases). Germline V gene data show CDR1 as SGHAT and CDR2 as FQNNGV. This CDR3 spans 17 amino acids. Deletions cut 5 bases from V and 1 base from J, with 17 bases between. The CDR3 region has the DNA TGTGCCAGCAGCCCGTTTAGGGTCCAGGGGAACACCGGGGAGCTGTTTTTT. This translates into CASSPFRVQGNTGELFF.

This clonotype was detected ten times or more. The chain carries TRBV28 and TRBJ2-7, with D unclear. Looked up from germline, CDR1 is MDHEN and CDR2 is SYDVKM. CDR3 length: 13 residues. Trimming stripped 6 bases from V and 6 bases from J, with 15 bases between. Here the CDR3 reads CASRRAPSGEQYF. As DNA, the CDR3 is TGTGCCAGCAGAAGGGCCCCCTCAGGCGAGCAGTACTTC.

The rearrangement uses TRBV6-1 and TRBJ1-1, with 7 bases fitting TRBD1. In germline, CDR1 is MNHNS, CDR2 SASEGT. CDR3 length equals 15 residues. J gave up 4 bases and V 7 bases, and 12 bases lay outside the gene matches. For the CDR3, the DNA is TGTGCCAGCATCGAACTCGGGACAGCTCCCACTGAAGCTTTCTTT. The encoded protein is CASIELGTAPTEAFF.

This clonotype was picked up many times. This sequence joins TRBV11-2 and TRBJ2-5, with 7 bases that match TRBD2. The germline gives CDR1 SGHAT, CDR2 FQNNGV. The CDR3 runs 18 residues. J gave up 2 bases and V 0 bases, and 12 bases lay outside the gene matches. The CDR3 region is CASSLDPAGSGAQETQYF. CDR3 bases: TGTGCCAGCAGCTTAGACCCCGCGGGGAGCGGGGCACAAGAGACCCAGTACTTC.

This clonotype was found many times. The rearrangement uses TRBV6-5 and TRBJ1-1, with 9 bases that match TRBD1. The V and J ends lost 7 bases and 7 bases, in that order; junction bases with no gene match: 13. Germline CDR1 and CDR2: MNHEY and SVGAGI. The CDR3 runs 15 residues. CDR3 protein: CASTGTGYGEIEAFF. CDR3 coding DNA: TGTGCCAGCACCGGGACAGGGTATGGCGAGATTGAAGCTTTCTTT.